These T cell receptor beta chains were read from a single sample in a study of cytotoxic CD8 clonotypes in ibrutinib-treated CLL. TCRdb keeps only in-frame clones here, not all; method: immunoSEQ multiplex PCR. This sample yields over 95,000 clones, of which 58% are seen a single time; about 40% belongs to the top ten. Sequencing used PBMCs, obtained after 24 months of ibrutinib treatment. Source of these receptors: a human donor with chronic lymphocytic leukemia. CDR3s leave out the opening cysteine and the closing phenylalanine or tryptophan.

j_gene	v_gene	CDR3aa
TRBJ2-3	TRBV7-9	ASSPGLAGVTDTQY
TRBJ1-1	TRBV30	ASNRGGLNTEAF
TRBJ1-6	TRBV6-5	ASSRRTTGDSPLH
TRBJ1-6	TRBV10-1	ASSEAGTDSPLH
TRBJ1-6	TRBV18	ASSPSQIRHNSPLH
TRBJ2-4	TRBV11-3	ASSLVSGTQGRNIQY
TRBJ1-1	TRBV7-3	ASSVRMNTEAF
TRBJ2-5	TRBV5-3	ARSIRGTQY
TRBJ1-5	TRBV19	ASSSGGHQPQH
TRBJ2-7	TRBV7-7	ASTPVLGDEQY
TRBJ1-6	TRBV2	ASSKRGIENSPLH
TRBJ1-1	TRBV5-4	ASSPPGQGGRTEAF
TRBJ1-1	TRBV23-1	ASSQQGLVFAF
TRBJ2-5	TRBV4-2	ASSQGQWGGETQY
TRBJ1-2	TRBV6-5	ASRQIRDSGSGYT
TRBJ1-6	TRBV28	ASSLNRRGNSPLH
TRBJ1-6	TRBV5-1	ASSLDASERNSPLH
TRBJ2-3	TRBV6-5	ASSYRGDTQY
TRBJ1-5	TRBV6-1	ASSEGFRPQH
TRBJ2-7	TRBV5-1	ASRAGYEQY
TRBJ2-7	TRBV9	ASSVAGGYSYEQY
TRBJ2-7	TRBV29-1	SGQGNYEQY
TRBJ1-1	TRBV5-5	ASSIRKDRAEAF
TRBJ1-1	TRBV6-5	ASRLPGQNTEAF
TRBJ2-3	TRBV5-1	ASSPGVVTSTDTQY
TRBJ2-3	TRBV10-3	AISESGSGGARDTQY
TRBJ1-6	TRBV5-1	ASSLGQGASGSPLH
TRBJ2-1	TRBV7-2	ASSFGLAGDEQF
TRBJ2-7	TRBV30	ACRGGSEQY
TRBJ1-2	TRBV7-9	ASSLSLRTDNYGYT
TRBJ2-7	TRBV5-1	ASSFSSTGEGEQY